The 2 T cell receptor beta chains reported below all come from one sample, sequenced in a study of B cell selection in AIRE deficiency. The method was immunoSEQ multiplex PCR; TCRdb's version includes in-frame clones alone and lacks a portion of them. This sample has 13,000 to 15,000 clones, with about 93% found just once. Regulatory T cells were sorted as CD4+CD25hiCD127low/negative. The sequencing sample was made of Tregs sorted from PBMCs. These TCRs come from a human donor with AIRE deficiency.

The J gene is TRBJ2-7, the V gene TRBV9; D is unclear. CDR1 is SGDLS, CDR2 YYNGEE, per germline. The CDR3 runs 13 residues. Trimming removed 4 bases at V and 3 bases at J, with 11 bases between. The chain's CDR3 is CASSPGSVYEQYF. In DNA form, the CDR3 reads TGTGCCAGCAGCCCCGGGTCGGTCTACGAGCAGTACTTC.

The rearrangement links TRBV2 to TRBJ2-4; possible D gene TRBD2, 6 bases. CDR3 length equals 17 residues. With 6 bases removed from V and 1 base from J, the gap between germline ends came to 19 bases. Per germline, CDR1 SNHLY and CDR2 FYNNEI. The CDR3, as DNA: TGTGCCAGCAGGGGATTGGCGGGGACGGGGGCCAAAAACATTCAGTACTTC. As protein: CASRGLAGTGAKNIQYF. Based on the CDR3 plus reference TRBV2 and TRBJ2-4, the full variable domain is EPEVTQTPSHQVTQMGQEVILRCVPISNHLYFYWYRQILGQKVEFLVSFYNNEISEKSEIFDDQFSVERPDGSNFTLKIRSTKLEDSAMYFCASRGLAGTGAKNIQYFGAGTRLSVL.